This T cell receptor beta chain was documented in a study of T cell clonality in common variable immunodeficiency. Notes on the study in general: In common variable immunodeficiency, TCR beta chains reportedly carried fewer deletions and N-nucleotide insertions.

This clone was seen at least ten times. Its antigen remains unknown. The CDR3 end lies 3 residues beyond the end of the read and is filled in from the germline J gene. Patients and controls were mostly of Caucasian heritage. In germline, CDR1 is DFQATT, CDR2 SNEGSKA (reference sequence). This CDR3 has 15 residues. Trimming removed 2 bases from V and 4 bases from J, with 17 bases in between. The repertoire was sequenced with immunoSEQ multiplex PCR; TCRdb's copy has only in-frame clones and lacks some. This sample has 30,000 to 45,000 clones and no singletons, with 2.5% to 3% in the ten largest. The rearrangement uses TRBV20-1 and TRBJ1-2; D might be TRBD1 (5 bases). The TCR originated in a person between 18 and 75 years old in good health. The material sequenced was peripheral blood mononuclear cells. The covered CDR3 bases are TGCAGTGCTAGAACTCTGCGGGGGGAAATCTATGGC. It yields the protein CSARTLRGEIYG. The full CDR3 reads CSARTLRGEIYGYTF.